This T cell receptor beta chain was found in a study of OX40 agonist ivuxolimab in advanced cancers. Study as a whole: Hepatocellular carcinoma, melanoma, renal cell or head and neck cancer occurred in dose-escalation patients. General study points: The authors did not determine the antigen specificity of the expanded peripheral T cells. At 0.1 to 3.0 mg/kg, clonal expansion of CD4+ and CD8+ blood T cells had occurred by week 6.

Per the germline V gene, CDR1 is SNHLY and CDR2 is FYNNEI. The CDR3 runs 14 residues. V lost 3 bases, J lost 5 bases, and 10 bases lay in between. On this clone itself: Its antigen is as yet unknown.

Assay used: immunoSEQ multiplex PCR; TCRdb lists only in-frame clones, some missing. The profile shows about 15,000 clones, 80% to 90% of them singletons. The V and J genes are TRBV2 and TRBJ1-4; tentative D call: TRBD1 (5 bases). This TCR came from an adult with an advanced solid tumor such as melanoma, head and neck, liver or kidney cancer. The specimen comprised CD4+ or CD8+ T cells sorted from blood, sampled in a trial of the OX40 agonist ivuxolimab. CDR3 loop: CASSDGGLNEKLFF. Written as DNA, the CDR3 is TGTGCCAGCAGTGATGGGGGGTTGAATGAAAAACTGTTTTTT.